The clone carrying this T cell receptor (beta chain) was detected a few times. The antigen remains undetermined. The germline V gene encodes CDR1 SGHVS and CDR2 FQNEAQ. Trimming took 5 bases from V and 6 from J; bases not matched to a gene: 14. The CDR3 spans 16 residues. These data originate in a study of cytomegalovirus exposure and HLA in healthy donors. Study-level results: Donors belonging to an Asian-associated ancestry cluster reportedly showed fewer N-insertions in productive TCRs than the approximately 690-donor mean, according to what a later analysis found.

A multiplex PCR was run with 60 Vbeta primers and 13 Jbeta primers. Produced via immunoSEQ multiplex PCR; TCRdb's table is partial and in-frame only. The sample yields more than 100,000 clones, approximately 66% seen once. This sequence was found in a woman in her forties or fifties in good health and CMV-seronegative. This rearrangement joins TRBV7-8 to TRBJ2-7; TRBD1 aligns across 9 bases. The sequenced sample was PBMCs. The DNA for the CDR3 is TGTGCCAGCAGCGCATTACTCCCGGGACAGGGAAGCGAGCAGTACTTC. Translated, it gives CASSALLPGQGSEQYF.